A selection of T cell receptor beta chains follows, all from one sample in a study of Ad26.COV2.S vaccination and SARS-CoV-2 variants. Generated by immunoSEQ multiplex PCR, the TCRdb table keeps only in-frame clones and is missing some. The sample lists 500,000 or so clones; 87% were seen once. Sequenced here: peripheral blood, sampled in a trial of Ad26.COV2.S vaccine versus placebo. Receptors originate from a person aged 18-60 years who received the Ad26.COV2.S COVID-19 vaccine or a placebo. CDR3s include the opening cysteine and the closing phenylalanine or tryptophan. The order of the fields is CDR3 length, J gene, clone size, V gene, D gene, CDR3 DNA, CDR3 protein. The D gene is left open where the match is weak. A clone size is listed for some rows: how often the clone was seen (once, few, many), or a class if it is expanded.

>14|TRBJ2-7|.|TRBV28|TRBD2
TGTGCCAGCAGACTAGCGGGAGTATGGGCCGAGCAGTACTTC
CASRLAGVWAEQYF
>16|TRBJ2-1|.|TRBV29-1|TRBD2
TGCAGCGTTGAAATTTTCTCTAGCGGGAGAACGAGTGAGCAGTTCTTC
CSVEIFSSGRTSEQFF
>15|TRBJ1-2|.|TRBV7-2|.
TGTGCCAGCAGCTTATGGGGGACGAATAACTATGGCTACACCTTC
CASSLWGTNNYGYTF
>15|TRBJ2-1|.|TRBV29-1|.
TGCAGCGTTGACAGTTTGCGGAGCTCCTACAATGAGCAGTTCTTC
CSVDSLRSSYNEQFF
>13|TRBJ1-5|.|TRBV6-2/TRBV6-3|.
TGTGCCAGCAGTTACCCCCGGGGACAGCCCCAGCATTTT
CASSYPRGQPQHF
>13|TRBJ2-7|few|TRBV27|.
TGTGCCGCGGGAAGGGGGGTTACCGACGAGCAGTACTTC
CAAGRGVTDEQYF
>15|TRBJ1-2|.|TRBV24-1|TRBD1
TGTGCCACCAGTGATTCCCGGGACAGAAAGTATGGCTACACCTTC
CATSDSRDRKYGYTF
>11|TRBJ2-1|.|TRBV13|.
TGTGCCAGCAGCCTCCGCAATGAGCAGTTCTTC
CASSLRNEQFF
>11|TRBJ2-3|.|TRBV19|.
TGTGCCACAACCGAGTCCCATACGCAGTATTTT
CATTESHTQYF
>16|TRBJ2-1|few|TRBV7-9|.
TGTGCCAGCAGCACCGACCCCACTTCCATCCGGCGGGGGCAGTTCTTC
CASSTDPTSIRRGQFF
>16|TRBJ2-3|once|TRBV21-1|.
TGTGCCAGCAGCAAAGCTGGGCGTGTGTTCACAGATACGCAGTATTTT
CASSKAGRVFTDTQYF
>15|TRBJ2-1|many|TRBV28|TRBD2
TGTGCCAGCAGCACCGGGACTAGCGTTTACAATGAGCAGTTCTTC
CASSTGTSVYNEQFF
>15|TRBJ2-2|.|TRBV5-8|.
TGTGCCAGCAGCTTATTCACGGGGCCACAAGGGGAGCTGTTTTTT
CASSLFTGPQGELFF
>14|TRBJ2-2|once|TRBV4-3|.
TGCGCCAGCAGCCAAGACTTGAACACCGGGGAGCTGTTTTTT
CASSQDLNTGELFF
>18|TRBJ2-2|.|TRBV30|TRBD1
TGTGCCTGGAGCACTCATGGGACAGCCGGGCCCAACACCGGGGAGCTGTTTTTT
CAWSTHGTAGPNTGELFF
>14|TRBJ1-5|.|TRBV2|TRBD1
TGTGCCAGCAGCCGGGACAGAATCAATCAGCCCCAGCATTTT
CASSRDRINQPQHF
>17|TRBJ2-1|.|TRBV5-8|TRBD2
TGTGCCAGCAGCTTGACCGGACTAGCGGGAGGGAACAATGAGCAGTTCTTC
CASSLTGLAGGNNEQFF
>16|TRBJ2-5|.|TRBV30|TRBD2
TGTGCCTGGACTTTGGTAGCGGGAGGGTTCCAAGAGACCCAGTACTTC
CAWTLVAGGFQETQYF
>13|TRBJ1-2|.|TRBV18|TRBD1
TGTGCCAGCTCCGGGGAAGGGGGCAATGGCTACACCTTC
CASSGEGGNGYTF
>15|TRBJ2-7|.|TRBV7-8|TRBD2
TGTGCCAGCAGCTTATCCCCCGGGGGGTTCTACGAGCAGTACTTC
CASSLSPGGFYEQYF
>14|TRBJ1-2|.|TRBV7-9|TRBD1
TGTGCCAGCAGCGGGGGACAGGGGGCCTATGGCTACACCTTC
CASSGGQGAYGYTF
>16|TRBJ2-1|.|TRBV19|TRBD2
TGTGCCAGTAGTCCCGGACTAGCGGGAGTTAGGAATGAGCAGTTCTTC
CASSPGLAGVRNEQFF
>14|TRBJ1-4|.|TRBV28|.
TGTGCCAGCATTGGGGGAAGTTTTGATGAAAAACTGTTTTTT
CASIGGSFDEKLFF
>13|TRBJ2-7|.|TRBV29-1|TRBD2
TGCAGCGTGGCGGGACTAGCAAGGGGCGAGCAGTACTTC
CSVAGLARGEQYF
>15|TRBJ1-2|.|TRBV15|.
TGTGCCACCAGCAGAGAGGTTGCAGAGAACTATGGCTACACCTTC
CATSREVAENYGYTF
>15|TRBJ2-7|.|TRBV5-5|.
TGTGCCAGCAGCTTGGGAGGAGGGGCGCCCTACGAGCAGTACTTC
CASSLGGGAPYEQYF
>17|TRBJ1-2|once|TRBV11-3|TRBD1
TGTGCCAGCAGCTTAAAAAGGGGGCCCATCTCCCCCTATGGCTACACCTTC
CASSLKRGPISPYGYTF
>14|TRBJ1-2|.|TRBV29-1|.
TGCAGCGTGGCCCCGGGGAGGGTGCCCGATGGCTACACCTTC
CSVAPGRVPDGYTF
>17|TRBJ2-4|once|TRBV6-4|.
TGTGCCAGCAGTGACGCTGACAGGTGCCTAGCCAAAAACATTCAGTACTTC
CASSDADRCLAKNIQYF